The 21 T cell receptor beta chains below were found in one sample sequenced in a study of T-cell memory formation after mild COVID-19. TCRdb called the 5' RACE reads again in MiXCR, with one record for every CDR3 protein. Here the sample spans about 400,000 distinct CDR3 sequences, 23% being singletons. The specimen was PBMCs or a T cell subset sorted from them (not recorded which). The source of these receptors is an adult woman who had mild COVID-19 (a few samples of this study predate the infection). Cell type and time point are not known.

The chain is built from TRBV12-3 or TRBV12-4 and TRBJ1-1; D gene uncertain. This CDR3 spans 13 amino acids. V lost 7 bases and J lost 1, with 10 bases in between. CDR3 loop: CASTVTENTEAFF. In DNA, the CDR3 is TGTGCCAGCACCGTTACGGAGAACACTGAAGCTTTCTTT.

The rearrangement links TRBV7-2 to TRBJ2-7; no clear D gene. Trimming cost V 1 base and J 0 bases, with 10 bases left between them. Germline loops: CDR1 SGHTA, CDR2 FQGNSA. The CDR3 runs to 15 residues. The CDR3 DNA follows: TGTGCCAGCAGCTTAGTGGCAGCTAGCTCCTACGAGCAGTACTTC. Translating gives CASSLVAASSYEQYF.

This clonotype was seen only a few times. The genes are TRBV5-1 and TRBJ2-4; possibly TRBD1 for D (6 bases). V lost 4 bases to trimming and J lost 6 bases, with 17 bases between them. Germline V gene data show CDR1 as SGHRS and CDR2 as YFSETQ. The CDR3 totals 15 residues. This chain's CDR3 is CASSIRQGTGNIQYF. The CDR3 DNA sequence: TGCGCCAGCAGCATTCGTCAGGGGACGGGAAACATTCAGTACTTC. The complete variable domain, with remaining parts taken from reference TRBV5-1 and TRBJ2-4, reads KAGVTQTPRYLIKTRGQQVTLSCSPISGHRSVSWYQQTPGQGLQFLFEYFSETQRNKGNFPGRFSGRQFSNSRSEMNVSTLELGDSALYLCASSIRQGTGNIQYFGAGTRLSVL.

The CDR3 region is CSVAGQGARGYTF. The CDR3 DNA follows: TGCAGCGTTGCAGGCCAGGGGGCGCGAGGCTACACCTTC. J is TRBJ1-2 and V is TRBV29-1; 8 positions match TRBD1. CDR3 length: 13 residues. Germline V lookup: CDR1 SQVTM, CDR2 ANQGSEA. V was pared by 4 bases and J by 8 bases, with 9 bases of the junction left unmatched.

The gene calls are TRBV13 and TRBJ1-2; 8 bases match TRBD1. V was clipped by 5 bases and J by 4 bases; unmatched bases: 6. Germline V gives CDR1 PRHDT, CDR2 FYEKMQ (reference sequence). There are 14 residues in the CDR3. The CDR3 DNA reads as TGTGCCAGCAGCCTCCGGACAGGGAGCTATGGCTACACCTTC. It translates to CASSLRTGSYGYTF.

V gene TRBV10-2 combines with J gene TRBJ1-1; D gene ambiguous. With 2 bases removed from V and 12 bases from J, the gap between germline ends came to 19 bases. This CDR3 comprises 14 residues. Germline V gene data show CDR1 as WSHSY and CDR2 as SAAADI. CDR3 coding DNA: TGCGCCAGCAGTGAGCCCCGAACGGTTCTTCAAACTTTCTTT. This translates into CASSEPRTVLQTFF.

This clonotype has a count of ten or more. The CDR3 bases are TGCGCCAGCAGCCTAACACCGGGACAGGGACACTACGAGCAGTACTTC. This gives the protein CASSLTPGQGHYEQYF. The rearrangement joins TRBV5-1 to TRBJ2-7; TRBD1 matches 9 bases. From germline, CDR1 is SGHRS and CDR2 YFSETQ. Trimming cost V 4 bases and J 3 bases; bases outside gene matches: 11. The CDR3 sequence is 16 residues long. The full variable domain, rest sourced from reference TRBV5-1 and TRBJ2-7, is KAGVTQTPRYLIKTRGQQVTLSCSPISGHRSVSWYQQTPGQGLQFLFEYFSETQRNKGNFPGRFSGRQFSNSRSEMNVSTLELGDSALYLCASSLTPGQGHYEQYFGPGTRLTVT.

A few counts support this clonotype. The chain combines TRBV24-1 with TRBJ2-1, with 8 nucleotides matching TRBD2. Looked up from germline, CDR1 is KGHDR and CDR2 is SFDVKD. With 5 bases clipped from V and 2 bases from J, the junction kept 16 bases outside the gene matches. This CDR3 has 19 amino acids. The CDR3 DNA sequence: TGTGCCACCAGTGTTTCAGCGGGAGCTAGGGCTGGGGCCTACAATGAGCAGTTCTTC. The encoded protein is CATSVSAGARAGAYNEQFF.

This clonotype occurred once. The gene calls are TRBV20-1 and TRBJ2-7; 10 bases match TRBD1. Germline lookup yields CDR1 DFQATT and CDR2 SNEGSKA (reference sequence). With 6 bases clipped from V and 2 bases from J, the junction kept 10 bases outside the gene matches. The CDR3 is 15 residues long. CDR3 residues: CSAWATGQGTYEQYF. The CDR3 DNA reads as TGCAGTGCCTGGGCGACGGGACAGGGGACCTACGAGCAGTACTTC.

Only a few counts were recorded for this clonotype. The chain recombines TRBV7-8 with TRBJ2-1, with 9 positions matching TRBD2. V shed 5 bases, J shed 8 bases, and the junction held 10 bases outside the gene matches. The CDR3 loop spans 15 amino acids. Germline loops: CDR1 SGHVS, CDR2 FQNEAQ. DNA of the CDR3: TGTGCCAGCAGCACTTCGGAGCGGGAGGCATATGAGCAGTTCTTC. It translates to CASSTSEREAYEQFF.

This chain connects TRBV20-1 to TRBJ2-3; 8 bases line up with TRBD2. V shed 0 bases and J 2 bases; nucleotides not matched to a gene: 10. There are 17 residues in the CDR3. Looked up from germline, CDR1 is DFQATT and CDR2 is SNEGSKA (reference sequence). This chain's CDR3 is CSARDTGTRPYTDTQYF. The CDR3 bases are TGCAGTGCTAGAGATACCGGGACTAGACCCTACACAGATACGCAGTATTTT.

This clonotype was counted a few times. This chain joins TRBV19 and TRBJ1-1; 8 bases map to TRBD1. There are 14 residues in the CDR3. Germline loops: CDR1 LNHDA, CDR2 SQIVND (reference sequence). V shed 5 bases, J shed 5 bases, and the junction held 7 bases outside the gene matches. CDR3 amino acids: CASSVLQGETEAFF. Here the CDR3 DNA reads TGTGCCAGTAGTGTCCTACAGGGGGAAACTGAAGCTTTCTTT.

This clonotype was seen just once. This chain uses TRBV29-1 with TRBJ1-5, with D possibly matching TRBD1 (6 bases). The CDR3 consists of 13 residues. The germline V gene encodes CDR1 SQVTM and CDR2 ANQGSEA. With 7 bases removed from V and 2 bases from J, the gap between germline ends came to 12 bases. CDR3 DNA: TGCAGCGCCCAAGCAGGGGGCAATCAGCCCCAGCATTTT. Its protein product is CSAQAGGNQPQHF.

This clonotype was picked up one time. The CDR3 ends on some other residue instead of the conserved phenylalanine or tryptophan, so this is likely a read error. The genes are TRBV6-5 and TRBJ2-7; TRBD1 agrees at 10 bases. The germline CDR1 and CDR2 sequences are MNHEY and SVGAGI. Trimming at V came to 2 bases and at J to 2 bases, leaving 6 bases not matched to a gene. This CDR3 is built from 16 residues. In DNA, the CDR3 is TGTGCCAGCAGTTACCAGGGACAGGGGTTCCCCTACGAGCAGTACCTC. This codes for CASSYQGQGFPYEQYL.

This chain connects TRBV20-1 to TRBJ2-3, with 11 bases aligning to TRBD2. The CDR3 sequence is 18 residues long. With V trimmed by 0 bases and J by 0 bases, 8 bases remained unmatched. From germline, CDR1 is DFQATT and CDR2 SNEGSKA (reference sequence). The CDR3 DNA reads TGCAGTGCTAGAGAGGGGGCTAGCGGGAGGCCCAGCACAGATACGCAGTATTTT. Amino acids: CSAREGASGRPSTDTQYF.

This clonotype has just a few counts. The chain joins TRBV3-1 to TRBJ2-7, with D perhaps TRBD1 or TRBD2 (5 bases each). This CDR3 is built from 16 residues. Looked up from germline, CDR1 is LGHDT and CDR2 is YNNKEL (reference sequence). Deletions cut 1 base from V and 2 bases from J, with 15 bases between. CDR3 coding DNA: TGTGCCAGCAGCCAAGTAGTGGGACCGCACCCCTACGAGCAGTACTTC. It translates to CASSQVVGPHPYEQYF.

V usage is TRBV11-2 and J usage is TRBJ2-7; D might be TRBD2 (5 bases). The ends were cut back, 0 bases at V and 4 bases at J, with 13 bases in the middle. The CDR3 has 15 amino acids. In germline, CDR1 is SGHAT, CDR2 FQNNGV. CDR3 DNA: TGTGCCAGCAGCTTAGAGGCCGGGAATAGTTACGAGCAGTACTTC. Translated, it gives CASSLEAGNSYEQYF.

There are a few counts of this clonotype. The gene calls are TRBV7-3 and TRBJ2-7; 7 nucleotides align to TRBD2. The CDR3 has 15 amino acids. Germline CDR1 SGHTA, CDR2 FQGTGA. With V trimmed by 1 base and J by 4 bases, 7 bases remained unmatched. In nucleotides, the CDR3 is TGTGCCAGCAGCTTAAGTAGTGGACTAGGTTACGAGCAGTACTTC. Its protein is CASSLSSGLGYEQYF.

This clonotype came up a few times. V and J are TRBV10-3 and TRBJ1-1; no clear D gene. Trimming cost V 6 bases and J 7 bases, with 12 bases left between them. The CDR3 sequence is 12 residues long. Germline CDR1 is ENHRY and CDR2 is SYGVKD. The CDR3 DNA reads TGTGCCATCAGCCCGCAAGGATTTGAAGCTTTCTTT. Translating it yields CAISPQGFEAFF.

This chain joins TRBV7-9 and TRBJ1-6; 7 positions match TRBD1. CDR1 SEHNR and CDR2 FQNEAQ come from the germline V gene (reference sequence). J gave up 6 bases and V 3 bases, and 2 bases lay outside the gene matches. The CDR3 is 14 residues long. The CDR3 reads CASSFRQGNSPLHF. The CDR3 coding sequence is TGTGCCAGCAGCTTTAGACAGGGTAATTCACCCCTCCACTTT.

This clonotype was recorded a few times. The chain employs TRBV30 and TRBJ2-7; 8 bases match TRBD2. Germline assignment: CDR1 GTSNPN and CDR2 SVGIG (reference sequence). The trim removed 2 bases at V and 3 bases at J, leaving 3 bases unmatched. CDR3 length: 13 residues. The CDR3 DNA sequence: TGTGCCTGGAGTTGGGCGGGAGGCTACGAGCAGTACTTC. Its translation: CAWSWAGGYEQYF.